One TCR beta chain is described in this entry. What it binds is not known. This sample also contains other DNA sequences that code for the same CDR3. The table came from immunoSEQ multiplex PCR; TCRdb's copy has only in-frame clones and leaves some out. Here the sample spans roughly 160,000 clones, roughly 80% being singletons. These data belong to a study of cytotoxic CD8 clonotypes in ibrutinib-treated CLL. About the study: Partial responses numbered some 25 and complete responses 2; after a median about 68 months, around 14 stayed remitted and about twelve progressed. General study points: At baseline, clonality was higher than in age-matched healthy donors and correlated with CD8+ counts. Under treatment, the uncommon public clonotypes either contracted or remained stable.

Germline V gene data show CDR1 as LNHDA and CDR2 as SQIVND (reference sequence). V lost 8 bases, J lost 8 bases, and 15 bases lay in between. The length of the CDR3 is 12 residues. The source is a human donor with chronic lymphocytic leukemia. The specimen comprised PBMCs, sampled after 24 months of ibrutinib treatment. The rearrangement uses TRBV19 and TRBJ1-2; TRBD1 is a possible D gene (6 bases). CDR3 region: CASSQGAGGYTF. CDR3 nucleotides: TGTGCCAGTTCACAGGGCGCGGGAGGCTACACCTTC.